The source of this TCR beta chain is a study of T-cell reconstitution after alpha-beta-depleted transplantation in children. The sample holds a few counts of this clonotype. Preparation of the TCRbeta library involved a method that used unique molecular identifiers. Each CDR3 protein is one row after TCRdb ran MiXCR on the PCR reads. The repertoire holds 450,000 to 600,000 distinct CDR3 sequences, with about 30% as singletons. Trimming took 1 base from V and 4 from J, leaving 16 bases between them. This CDR3 has 16 amino acids. From germline, CDR1 is SGHRS and CDR2 YFSETQ. V is TRBV5-1 and J is TRBJ2-3; the D call may be TRBD1 or TRBD2 (5 bases each). The sample consisted of PBMCs from the stem cell graft donor, taken from the stem cell graft. The receptor was derived from a human donor who donated a stem cell graft to a child with aplastic anemia. This chain's CDR3 is CASSLSPRGSADTQYF. CDR3 coding DNA: TGCGCCAGCAGCTTGAGCCCGAGGGGCTCGGCAGATACGCAGTATTTT.